The 20 T cell receptor beta chains below all came from one sample that was sequenced in a study of cytomegalovirus exposure and HLA in healthy donors (dated by TCRdb to about 2017). The library was generated by the immunoSEQ multiplex PCR assay. For the multiplex PCR, a mixture combining 60 forward primers for TCR Vbeta segments and 13 reverse primers for TCR Jbeta segments was used. This is the immuneACCESS table as TCRdb keeps it, with only in-frame sequences that have V and J called. A part of the clones is gone; compared with another copy, unresolved V genes explain less than half, and the rest is unexplained. This sample is represented by about 170,000 clones; roughly 87% of them were singletons. The ten top clones hold about 1.6% of the sample. Sequenced input: PBMCs. The receptors derive from a girl aged 10 to 17 in good health and CMV-seropositive.

In its sample, this clone was seen a few times. The chain employs TRBV5-1 and TRBJ2-6, with 10 bases matching TRBD2. Losses at the gene ends were 4 bases for V and 0 bases for J; bases not matched to a gene: 7. CDR1 is SGHRS and CDR2 is YFSETQ in the germline V gene. The length of the CDR3 is 18 residues. The CDR3 sequence: CASSTGLAAISGANVLTF. CDR3 in DNA: TGCGCCAGCAGCACTGGACTAGCGGCCATCTCTGGGGCCAACGTCCTGACTTTC.

The chain uses TRBV5-1 and TRBJ2-5, with D perhaps TRBD1 (5 bases). V lost 1 base and J lost 5, with 15 bases in between. Germline V gene lookup returns CDR1 SGHRS and CDR2 YFSETQ. This CDR3 region has 15 residues. The CDR3 loop reads CASSLLMGRMETQYF. CDR3 sequence (DNA): TGCGCCAGCAGCTTGCTGATGGGGCGCATGGAGACCCAGTACTTC.

The chain joins TRBV5-1 to TRBJ1-2; no reliable D call. The CDR3 covers 12 residues. Deletions cut 3 bases from V and 2 bases from J, with 5 bases between. In germline, CDR1 is SGHRS, CDR2 YFSETQ. The CDR3 loop reads CASSWENYGYTF. The CDR3 nucleotides read TGCGCCAGCAGCTGGGAGAACTATGGCTACACCTTC. Full variable domain (remainder filled in from reference TRBV5-1 and TRBJ1-2): KAGVTQTPRYLIKTRGQQVTLSCSPISGHRSVSWYQQTPGQGLQFLFEYFSETQRNKGNFPGRFSGRQFSNSRSEMNVSTLELGDSALYLCASSWENYGYTFGSGTRLTVV.

V is TRBV7-9 and J is TRBJ1-5; D is uncertain. Trimming removed 1 base at V and 3 bases at J, with 10 bases between. From germline, CDR1 is SEHNR and CDR2 FQNEAQ (reference sequence). This CDR3 spans 15 amino acids. The CDR3 spells CASSLGPLANQPQHF. CDR3 sequence (DNA): TGTGCCAGCAGCTTAGGGCCCTTGGCCAATCAGCCCCAGCATTTT.

The CDR3 loop is CASSSGTGSYNEQFF. The CDR3, as DNA: TGTGCCAGCAGCTCAGGGACAGGGAGCTACAATGAGCAGTTCTTC. The rearrangement joins TRBV13 to TRBJ2-1, with TRBD1 matching 9 bases. V lost 4 bases, J lost 3 bases, and 4 bases stayed unmatched. Germline lookup yields CDR1 PRHDT and CDR2 FYEKMQ (reference sequence). The length of the CDR3 is 15 residues.

This sequence joins TRBV9 and TRBJ1-5; possible D gene TRBD1, 5 bases. V was trimmed by 0 bases and J by 0 bases, leaving 10 bases between them. This CDR3 spans 16 amino acids. The germline CDR1 and CDR2 sequences are SGDLS and YYNGEE. CDR3 in amino acids: CASSVVEGLSNQPQHF. The DNA for the CDR3 is TGTGCCAGCAGCGTAGTGGAGGGACTTAGCAATCAGCCCCAGCATTTT. The full variable domain, its missing parts supplied by reference TRBV9 and TRBJ1-5, is DSGVTQTPKHLITATGQRVTLRCSPRSGDLSVYWYQQSLDQGLQFLIQYYNGEERAKGNILERFSAQQFPDLHSELNLSSLELGDSALYFCASSVVEGLSNQPQHFGDGTRLSIL.

The J gene is TRBJ1-1, the V gene TRBV20-1; D gene ambiguous. The CDR3 totals 11 residues. CDR1 and CDR2 from the germline V gene are DFQATT and SNEGSKA (reference sequence). Trimming removed 1 base from V and 11 bases from J, with 11 bases in between. This CDR3 is CSARGVGGAFF. Written as DNA, the CDR3 is TGCAGTGCTAGAGGGGTTGGCGGGGCTTTCTTT.

The chain's CDR3 is CASSSALGGGRSSYNEQFF. The CDR3 DNA reads TGTGCCAGCAGTTCCGCCCTTGGCGGGGGGCGGAGCTCCTACAATGAGCAGTTCTTC. V usage is TRBV28 and J usage is TRBJ2-1; TRBD2 matches at 8 bases. The length of the CDR3 is 19 residues. The V gene end was trimmed by 4 bases and the J gene end by 0 bases; junction bases not matched to a gene: 14. Germline assignment: CDR1 MDHEN and CDR2 SYDVKM. The full variable domain, completed using reference TRBV28 and TRBJ2-1, is DVKVTQSSRYLVKRTGEKVFLECVQDMDHENMFWYRQDPGLGLRLIYFSYDVKMKEKGDIPEGYSVSREKKERFSLILESASTNQTSMYLCASSSALGGGRSSYNEQFFGPGTRLTVL.

The chain couples TRBV11-2 to TRBJ2-7; 8 bases align to TRBD1. The CDR3 covers 13 residues. The germline gives CDR1 SGHAT, CDR2 FQNNGV. V lost 1 base to trimming and J lost 5 bases; unmatched junction nucleotides: 1. CDR3 sequence: CASSLATGDEQYF. CDR3 nucleotides: TGTGCCAGCAGCTTAGCGACAGGGGACGAGCAGTACTTC.

A few counts support this clone. The chain is built from TRBV5-6 and TRBJ1-2; D is undetermined. CDR1 and CDR2 (germline): SGHDT, YYEEEE. The CDR3 spans 15 residues. V lost 1 base to trimming and J lost 3 bases, with 13 bases between them. CDR3 residues: CASSLFAGVHYGYTF. The CDR3 DNA reads TGTGCCAGCAGCTTGTTTGCCGGGGTCCACTATGGCTACACCTTC. The entire variable domain, with the rest obtained from reference TRBV5-6 and TRBJ1-2, is as follows: DAGVTQSPTHLIKTRGQQVTLRCSPKSGHDTVSWYQQALGQGPQFIFQYYEEEERQRGNFPDRFSGHQFPNYSSELNVNALLLGDSALYLCASSLFAGVHYGYTFGSGTRLTVV.

Written as DNA, the CDR3 is TGTGCCAGCAGCGTAGCTCCGGCAGGGGAGGAAGCTTTCTTT. It specifies CASSVAPAGEEAFF. V gene TRBV9 combines with J gene TRBJ1-1; D is possibly TRBD1 (6 bases). V gave up 0 bases and J gave up 8 bases, with 14 bases separating them. CDR1 and CDR2 (germline): SGDLS, YYNGEE. The CDR3 spans 14 residues.

This clone was observed a few times. This chain links TRBV10-3 with TRBJ2-7; D is perhaps TRBD2 (6 bases). In germline, CDR1 is ENHRY, CDR2 SYGVKD. The CDR3 runs to 13 residues. The germline V and J ends were trimmed by 7 bases and 2 bases, with 12 bases remaining between them. For the CDR3, the DNA is TGTGCCATCACGGCCGGGAGCACCTACGAGCAGTACTTC. It yields the protein CAITAGSTYEQYF.

V is TRBV5-4 and J is TRBJ2-2, with D possibly being TRBD2 (6 bases). This CDR3 region has 17 residues. V was cut by 5 bases and J by 2 bases, with 19 bases left in between. Germline V lookup: CDR1 SGHNT, CDR2 YYREEE (reference sequence). In DNA form, the CDR3 reads TGTGCCAGCAGTTATTCGGCGGGACGGCTTAACACCGGGGAGCTGTTTTTT. Translating it yields CASSYSAGRLNTGELFF.

The chain carries TRBV2 and TRBJ1-4; TRBD1 might be the D (6 bases). The CDR3 extends over 17 amino acids. CDR1 is SNHLY and CDR2 is FYNNEI in the germline V gene. V was cut by 6 bases and J by 0 bases, with 17 bases left in between. The CDR3 DNA sequence: TGTGCCAGCAGGGGCACAGGGCCGGTTGCAACTAATGAAAAACTGTTTTTT. Translation gives CASRGTGPVATNEKLFF. Full variable domain (outside the CDR3, taken from reference TRBV2 and TRBJ1-4): EPEVTQTPSHQVTQMGQEVILRCVPISNHLYFYWYRQILGQKVEFLVSFYNNEISEKSEIFDDQFSVERPDGSNFTLKIRSTKLEDSAMYFCASRGTGPVATNEKLFFGSGTQLSVL.

The chain uses TRBV19 and TRBJ2-1; possibly TRBD2 for D (5 bases). The germline gives CDR1 LNHDA, CDR2 SQIVND (reference sequence). With 5 bases removed from V and 3 bases from J, the gap between germline ends came to 8 bases. The CDR3 has 13 amino acids. CDR3 sequence (DNA): TGTGCCAGTAGTGTCGGGAACTACAATGAGCAGTTCTTC. Its protein product is CASSVGNYNEQFF.

The genes are TRBV27 and TRBJ1-1, with TRBD1 matching 9 bases. J was trimmed by 4 bases and V by 5 bases; bases with no gene match: 11. Germline V CDR1 and CDR2: MNHEY, SMNVEV (reference sequence). CDR3 length equals 16 residues. CDR3 nucleotide sequence: TGTGCCAGCAGTCCGGGGACAGGGTTCGTGTTCACTGAAGCTTTCTTT. It is translated as CASSPGTGFVFTEAFF.

The rearrangement uses TRBV11-2 and TRBJ2-1, with D tentatively TRBD1 (6 bases). Trimming left V 6 bases short and J 7 bases short, with 19 bases between. The germline gives CDR1 SGHAT, CDR2 FQNNGV. CDR3 length equals 15 residues. Written as DNA, the CDR3 is TGTGCCAGCAGAGAGACAGGTCTTTACGGGAATGAGCAGTTCTTC. It yields the protein CASRETGLYGNEQFF.

The chain combines TRBV7-3 with TRBJ1-1, with a tentative D call TRBD1 (6 bases). Deletions cut 4 bases from V and 4 bases from J, with 13 bases between. There are 14 residues in the CDR3. Germline V gene sequence: CDR1 SGHTA, CDR2 FQGTGA. The CDR3 sequence: CASSSGGGPTEAFF. Written as DNA, the CDR3 is TGTGCCAGCAGCTCCGGGGGGGGGCCCACTGAAGCTTTCTTT.

Only a few counts were recorded for this clone. The genes are TRBV19 and TRBJ1-4; D call uncertain. The germline V gene has CDR1 LNHDA and CDR2 SQIVND (reference sequence). The CDR3 has 13 residues. Between the trimmed V and J ends, which lost 5 bases and 4 bases, there was a span of 8 bases. This chain's CDR3 is CASSRTVNEKLFF. In nucleotides, the CDR3 is TGTGCCAGTAGTCGTACGGTTAATGAAAAACTGTTTTTT.

The rearrangement joins TRBV5-4 to TRBJ2-1, with TRBD1 matching 10 bases. Germline values: CDR1 SGHNT, CDR2 YYREEE (reference sequence). J gave up 9 bases and V 4 bases, and 13 bases lay outside the gene matches. This CDR3 has 16 residues. The CDR3 DNA reads TGTGCCAGCAGCCAACATCCCGGGACAGGGGCGTTTGAGCAGTTCTTC. Translation gives CASSQHPGTGAFEQFF.